The entry below gives a single TCR beta chain sequence along with its context. This clone was counted a single time. What this receptor recognizes is not known. No much larger clone exists at a distance of one base, and base qualities are not known. What this sample's time point label stands for: baseline before first vaccination. The vaccinee samples were drawn from two UK trials, COV001 and COV002, one of which was a single-blind randomized controlled phase 2/3 trial testing AZD1222 (ChAdOx1 nCoV-19) in healthy adults. For TCRbeta chain sequencing, PBMC samples from trial participants were taken at day 0 and at day 28 after the second dose. This sample was taken from a study of T cell responses to AZD1222 COVID-19 vaccine (TCRdb year 2021). About the investigation overall: Because spike-specific TCR depth and breadth did not differ between the two schedules, AZD1222 recipients who got a second dose at roughly 4 weeks were pooled with those who got a second dose at roughly 12 weeks. TCR sequencing covered 233 trial participants: 200 to 210 given two doses of AZD1222 and approximately 26 given two doses of MenACWY control vaccine. Enrollment into the trials was organized by age into subgroups of 18-55, 56-69 and 70-plus years, and those subgroups contained roughly 150, 30 and 60 TCR-sequenced participants, respectively.

The CDR3 regions of human TCRbeta chains were analyzed by immunosequencing. On the authors' methods: TCRs in the repertoires were compared against a reference library of SARS-CoV-2-specific TCRs that had been generated with the MIRA antigen-specificity platform. Breadth was defined as the fraction of unique TCRs that were SARS-CoV-2-associated, and depth was defined as the fraction of total T cells that were SARS-CoV-2-associated. Using the MIRA data, each spike-specific TCR was mapped to the spike region that the TCR reacts to and placed in a CD4 or CD8 class. Log10-transformed breadth and depth values were compared by one-way ANOVA with Sidak's multiple comparisons tests. TCRdb took over this immuneACCESS table, retaining in-frame rearrangements with V and J assigned. Such tables are incomplete; in checked studies, under half of the missing clones stem from an unresolved V gene, and the remainder is unexplained. The DNA gave D and trimming, while V, J and clone size come from that table. For this sample there are roughly 120,000 clones; almost 90% appear just once. The top ten hold over 8.5% of the sample.

Findings and caveats that apply to the study as a whole: In the small 56-69-year group, the increase in depth fell short of significance, most likely because of low power. No day 14 peak-response samples were available, so repertoires were characterized only after the peak T cell response. A significant rise in spike-specific TCR breadth and depth was observed after two AZD1222 doses relative to day 0 and relative to MenACWY recipients. Participants were mostly white British, with more females than males. The authors suggested clonal diversity may have been underestimated. Reportedly, close to half of the unique spike-specific TCRs recognized epitopes lying outside the regions that are mutated in the B.1.351 and B.1.1.7 variants. Vaccine-associated CD4 TCRs spanned the whole spike protein, with dominant responses in regions 160-218 and 743-854. Only five to seven AZD1222 recipients were SARS-CoV-2 seropositive at baseline, limiting conclusions about previously exposed vaccinees.

The V end loses 4 bases and the J end loses 3 bases, and a stretch of 7 bases separates them. The CDR3 starts with the cysteine, ends with the phenylalanine, and has 13 residues. Here the CDR3 DNA is all that survives: 39 bases in frame from base 1. CDR1 and CDR2, looked up from the germline V gene, are MNHEY and SVGAGI. This specimen consisted of peripheral blood, obtained on day 0 of AZD1222 vaccination. The rearrangement joined TRBV6-5 to TRBJ1-5, with a weak D call of TRBD1 (5 bases match). This sequence was found in an adult in good health. The CDR3 protein is CASSSQANQPQHF. The nucleotide sequence is given as TGTGCCAGCAGTTCACAGGCCAATCAGCCCCAGCATTTT.